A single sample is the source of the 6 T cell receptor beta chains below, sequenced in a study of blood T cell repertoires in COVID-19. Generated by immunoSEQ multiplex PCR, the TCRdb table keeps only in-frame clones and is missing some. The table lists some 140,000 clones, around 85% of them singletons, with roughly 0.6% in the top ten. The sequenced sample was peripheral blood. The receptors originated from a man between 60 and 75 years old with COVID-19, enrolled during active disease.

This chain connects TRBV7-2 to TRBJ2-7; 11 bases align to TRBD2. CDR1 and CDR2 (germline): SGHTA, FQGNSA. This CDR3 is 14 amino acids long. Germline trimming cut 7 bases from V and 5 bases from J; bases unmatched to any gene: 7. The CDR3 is CASTPGLAANEQYF. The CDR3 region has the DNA TGTGCCAGCACCCCGGGACTAGCGGCCAACGAGCAGTACTTC.

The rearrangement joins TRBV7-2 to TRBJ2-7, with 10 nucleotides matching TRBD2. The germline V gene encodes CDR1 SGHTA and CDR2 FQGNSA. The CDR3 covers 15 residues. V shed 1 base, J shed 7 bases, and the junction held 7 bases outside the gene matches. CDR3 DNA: TGTGCCAGCAGCTTAGGGGCCGGGACTAGCGCGGAGCAGTACTTC. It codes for CASSLGAGTSAEQYF.

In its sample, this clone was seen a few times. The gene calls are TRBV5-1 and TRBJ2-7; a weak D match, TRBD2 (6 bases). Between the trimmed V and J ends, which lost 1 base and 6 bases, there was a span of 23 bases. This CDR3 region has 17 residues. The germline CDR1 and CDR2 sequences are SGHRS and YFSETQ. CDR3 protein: CASSLNANAGFFREQYF. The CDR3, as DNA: TGCGCCAGCAGCTTGAACGCTAACGCGGGATTTTTTCGCGAGCAGTACTTC.

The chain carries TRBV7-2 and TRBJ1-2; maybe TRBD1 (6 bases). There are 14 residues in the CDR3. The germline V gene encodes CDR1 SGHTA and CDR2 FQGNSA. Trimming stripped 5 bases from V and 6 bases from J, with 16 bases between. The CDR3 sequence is CASSPAPTGNGYTF. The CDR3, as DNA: TGTGCCAGCAGCCCAGCCCCAACAGGGAATGGCTACACCTTC.

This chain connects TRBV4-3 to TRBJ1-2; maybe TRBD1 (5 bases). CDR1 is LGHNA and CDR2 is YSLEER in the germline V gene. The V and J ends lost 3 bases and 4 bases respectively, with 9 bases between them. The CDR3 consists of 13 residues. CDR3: CASSQVDSYGYTF. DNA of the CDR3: TGCGCCAGCAGCCAGGTTGACAGCTATGGCTACACCTTC.

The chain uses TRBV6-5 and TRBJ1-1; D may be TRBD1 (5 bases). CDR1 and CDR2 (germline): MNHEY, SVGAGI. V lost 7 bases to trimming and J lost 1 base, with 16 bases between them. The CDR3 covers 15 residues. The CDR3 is CASTRFYGGNTEAFF. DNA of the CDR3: TGTGCCAGCACTCGGTTCTACGGGGGGAACACTGAAGCTTTCTTT.